What follows are 10 T cell receptor beta chains derived from one specimen sequenced in a study of blood T cell repertoires in COVID-19. Using immunoSEQ multiplex PCR, the repertoire was profiled, and TCRdb retains in-frame clones only, with some absent. The table shows some 83,000 clones, with 75% to 90% occurring only once. The sequencing sample was made of peripheral blood. These receptors all stem from a man aged 60-69 years with active or convalescent COVID-19.

The V gene is TRBV7-9, the J gene TRBJ2-5; maybe TRBD1 (6 bases). The germline V gene has CDR1 SEHNR and CDR2 FQNEAQ (reference sequence). The CDR3 has 17 amino acids. V was clipped by 3 bases and J by 2 bases, with 19 bases between them. The CDR3 here is CASSFLSSGARQETQYF. The CDR3 bases are TGTGCCAGCAGCTTTCTTTCCTCAGGGGCCCGACAAGAGACCCAGTACTTC.

V and J are TRBV3-1 (or the pseudogene TRBV3-2) and TRBJ2-3; 9 bases are a match to TRBD1. The CDR3 extends over 17 amino acids. The germline CDR1 and CDR2 sequences are LGHDT and YNNKEL (reference sequence). Unmatched junction bases numbered 9, after V lost 5 bases and J lost 0 bases. The CDR3 DNA reads as TGTGCCAGCAGCTTTCTTCCCGGGACAGGGAGCACAGATACGCAGTATTTT. This gives the protein CASSFLPGTGSTDTQYF.

The chain employs TRBV9 and TRBJ2-1; tentatively, D is TRBD2 (5 bases). The CDR3 is 16 residues long. The germline V and J ends were trimmed by 4 bases and 1 base, with 15 bases remaining between them. Germline V CDR1 and CDR2: SGDLS, YYNGEE. The CDR3 DNA follows: TGTGCCAGCAGCTCCAGCGGAGTGGGATCCTACAATGAGCAGTTCTTC. Amino acids: CASSSSGVGSYNEQFF.

This chain connects TRBV19 to TRBJ2-3; TRBD2 matches at 10 bases. Trimming removed 3 bases from V and 6 bases from J; junction bases left unmatched: 3. This CDR3 is built from 14 residues. Germline values: CDR1 LNHDA, CDR2 SQIVND (reference sequence). The CDR3 DNA reads TGTGCCAGTAGTATTAGCGGGGGGATCGATACGCAGTATTTT. Translated, it gives CASSISGGIDTQYF.

The gene calls are TRBV11-2 and TRBJ2-7, with 12 nucleotides matching TRBD1. The CDR3 consists of 16 residues. Trimming took 6 bases from V and 8 from J; bases not matched to a gene: 14. Germline CDR1 SGHAT, CDR2 FQNNGV. In DNA, the CDR3 is TGTGCCAGCAGATTCGGGACAGGGGGCCGACCTAGGAAGCAGTACTTC. Protein product: CASRFGTGGRPRKQYF.

The chain combines TRBV19 with TRBJ1-5; D is ambiguous. Trimming cost V 0 bases and J 2 bases, with 14 bases left between them. CDR1 is LNHDA and CDR2 is SQIVND in the germline V gene (reference sequence). This CDR3 region has 17 residues. The DNA of the CDR3 is TGTGCCAGTAGTATAGATCACTCGCCCGGGGGCAATCAGCCCCAGCATTTT. Residues: CASSIDHSPGGNQPQHF.

The chain combines TRBV5-4 with TRBJ1-2; possible D gene TRBD1, 6 bases. The CDR3 contains 16 residues. Germline V gene lookup returns CDR1 SGHNT and CDR2 YYREEE (reference sequence). Trimming took off 0 bases at V and 4 bases at J, with 16 bases between the two ends. CDR3 sequence: CASSLGHRVDGYGYTF. The DNA for the CDR3 is TGTGCCAGCAGCTTGGGGCACAGGGTTGATGGCTATGGCTACACCTTC.

The CDR3 DNA follows: TGTGCCAGTAGTGGGACAGATCATCAAAGATATGGCTACACCTTC. Its protein product is CASSGTDHQRYGYTF. The rearrangement links TRBV19 to TRBJ1-2; 7 positions match TRBD1. Germline-derived CDR1 and CDR2 are LNHDA and SQIVND (reference sequence). The length of the CDR3 is 15 residues. Germline trimming cut 5 bases from V and 5 bases from J; bases unmatched to any gene: 11.

This chain joins TRBV3-1 (or the pseudogene TRBV3-2) and TRBJ1-6; 12 bases agree with TRBD1. This CDR3 region has 16 residues. J was trimmed by 10 bases and V by 3 bases; bases with no gene match: 7. The germline CDR1 and CDR2 sequences are LGHDT and YNNKEL (reference sequence). CDR3: CASSQHRDRGHSPLHF. The CDR3, as DNA: TGTGCCAGCAGCCAGCACCGGGACAGGGGGCACTCACCCCTCCACTTT.

The genes are TRBV7-2 and TRBJ1-2; 9 bases map to TRBD1. This CDR3 comprises 13 residues. Germline CDR1 and CDR2: SGHTA and FQGNSA. V lost 5 bases and J lost 4; bases outside the gene matches: 2. CDR3 DNA: TGTGCCAGCAGCGTGACAGGGGGCTATGGCTACACCTTC. Residues: CASSVTGGYGYTF.